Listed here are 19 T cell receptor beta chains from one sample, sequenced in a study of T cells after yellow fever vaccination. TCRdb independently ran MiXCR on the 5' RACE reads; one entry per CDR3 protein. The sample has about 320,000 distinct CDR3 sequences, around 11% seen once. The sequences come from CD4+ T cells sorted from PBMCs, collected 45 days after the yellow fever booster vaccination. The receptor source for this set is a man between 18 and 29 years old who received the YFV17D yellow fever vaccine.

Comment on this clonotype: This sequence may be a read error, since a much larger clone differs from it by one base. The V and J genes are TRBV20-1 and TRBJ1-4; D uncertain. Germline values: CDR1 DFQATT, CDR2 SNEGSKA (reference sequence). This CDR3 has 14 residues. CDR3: CCARVPGMDEKLFF. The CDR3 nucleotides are TGCTGTGCTAGAGTGCCGGGGATGGATGAAAAACTGTTTTTT.

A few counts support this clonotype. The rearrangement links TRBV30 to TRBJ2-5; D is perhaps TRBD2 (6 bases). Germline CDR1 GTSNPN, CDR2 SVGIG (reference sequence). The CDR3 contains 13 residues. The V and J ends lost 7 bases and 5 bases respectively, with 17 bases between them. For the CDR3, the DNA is TGTGCCTCGGGGACTGCCGATGGGGAGACCCAGTACTTC. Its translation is CASGTADGETQYF. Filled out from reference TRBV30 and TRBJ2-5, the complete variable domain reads SQTIHQWPATLVQPVGSPLSLECTVEGTSNPNLYWYRQAAGRGLQLLFYSVGIGQISSEVPQNLSASRPQDRQFILSSKKLLLSDSGFYLCASGTADGETQYFGPGTRLLVL.

Here the CDR3 DNA reads TGTGCCAGCAGCTCGGGGGGGTGGAATGAGCAGTTCTTC. The encoded protein is CASSSGGWNEQFF. This chain joins TRBV11-3 and TRBJ2-1; TRBD2 matches at 8 bases. The ends lost 4 bases at V and 7 bases at J; junction bases unmatched: 3. Looked up from germline, CDR1 is SGHNT and CDR2 is YENEEA. The CDR3 consists of 13 residues.

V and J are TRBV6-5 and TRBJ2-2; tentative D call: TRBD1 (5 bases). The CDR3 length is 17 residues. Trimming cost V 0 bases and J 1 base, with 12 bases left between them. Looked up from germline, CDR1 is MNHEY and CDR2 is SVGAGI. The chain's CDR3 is CASSYSIQGGNTGELFF. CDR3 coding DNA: TGTGCCAGCAGTTACTCGATCCAGGGCGGGAACACCGGGGAGCTGTTTTTT.

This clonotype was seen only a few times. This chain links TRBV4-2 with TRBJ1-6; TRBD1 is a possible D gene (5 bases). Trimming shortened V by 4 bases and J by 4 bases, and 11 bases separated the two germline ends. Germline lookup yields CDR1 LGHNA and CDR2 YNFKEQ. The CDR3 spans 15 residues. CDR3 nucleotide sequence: TGTGCCAGCAGCCGCGGGACGGATTATAATTCACCCCTCCACTTT. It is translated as CASSRGTDYNSPLHF.

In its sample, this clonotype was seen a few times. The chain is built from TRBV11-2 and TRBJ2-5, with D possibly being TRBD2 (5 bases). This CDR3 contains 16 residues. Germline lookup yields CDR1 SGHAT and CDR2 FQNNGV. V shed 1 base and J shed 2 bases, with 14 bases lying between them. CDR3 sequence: CASSLVPWSGQETQYF. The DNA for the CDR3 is TGTGCCAGCAGCTTAGTCCCCTGGAGCGGTCAAGAGACCCAGTACTTC.

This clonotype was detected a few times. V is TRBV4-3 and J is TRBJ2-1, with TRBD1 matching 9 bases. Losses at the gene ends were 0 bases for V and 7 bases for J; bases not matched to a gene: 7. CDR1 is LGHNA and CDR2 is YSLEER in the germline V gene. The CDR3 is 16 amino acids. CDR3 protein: CASSQDQGQGPNEQFF. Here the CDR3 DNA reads TGCGCCAGCAGCCAAGACCAAGGACAGGGGCCAAATGAGCAGTTCTTC.

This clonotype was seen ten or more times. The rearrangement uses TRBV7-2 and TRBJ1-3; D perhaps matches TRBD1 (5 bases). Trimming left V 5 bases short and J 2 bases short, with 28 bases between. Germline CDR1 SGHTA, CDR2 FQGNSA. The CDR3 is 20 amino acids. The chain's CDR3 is CASSARGAVSKKGTGNTIYF. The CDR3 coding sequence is TGTGCCAGCAGCGCCCGGGGCGCCGTCTCTAAAAAAGGAACTGGAAACACCATATATTTT.

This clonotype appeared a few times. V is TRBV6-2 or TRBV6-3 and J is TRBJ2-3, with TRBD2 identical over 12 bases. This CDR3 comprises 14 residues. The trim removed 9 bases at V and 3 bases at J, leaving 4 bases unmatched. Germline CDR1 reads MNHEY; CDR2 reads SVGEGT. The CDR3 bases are TGTGCCAGAATGACTAGCGGGGGTACAGATACGCAGTATTTT. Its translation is CARMTSGGTDTQYF.

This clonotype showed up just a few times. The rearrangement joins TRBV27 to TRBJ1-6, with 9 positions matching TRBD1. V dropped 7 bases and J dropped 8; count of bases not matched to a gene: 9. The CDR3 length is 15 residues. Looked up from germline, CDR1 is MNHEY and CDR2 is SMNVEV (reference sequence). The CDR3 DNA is TGTGCCAGCAATCAACAGGGGGCATGGTATTCACCCCTCCACTTT. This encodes CASNQQGAWYSPLHF.

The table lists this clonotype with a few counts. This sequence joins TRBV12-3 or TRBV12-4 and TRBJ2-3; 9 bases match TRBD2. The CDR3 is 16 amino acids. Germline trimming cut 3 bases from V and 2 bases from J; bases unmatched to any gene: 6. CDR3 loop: CASSFHSGGHTDTQYF. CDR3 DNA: TGTGCCAGCAGTTTTCATAGCGGGGGCCACACAGATACGCAGTATTTT.

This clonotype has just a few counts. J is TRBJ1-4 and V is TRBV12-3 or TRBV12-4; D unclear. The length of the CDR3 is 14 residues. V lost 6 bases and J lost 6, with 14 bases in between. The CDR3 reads CASSPAALDEKLFF. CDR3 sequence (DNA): TGTGCCAGCAGCCCCGCGGCTTTGGATGAAAAACTGTTTTTT.

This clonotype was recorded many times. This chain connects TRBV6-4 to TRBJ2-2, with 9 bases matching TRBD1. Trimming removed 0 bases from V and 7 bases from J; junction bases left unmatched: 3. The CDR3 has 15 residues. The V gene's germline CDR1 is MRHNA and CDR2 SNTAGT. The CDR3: CASSDSGTGIGELFF. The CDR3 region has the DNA TGTGCCAGCAGTGACTCGGGGACAGGGATCGGGGAGCTGTTTTTT.

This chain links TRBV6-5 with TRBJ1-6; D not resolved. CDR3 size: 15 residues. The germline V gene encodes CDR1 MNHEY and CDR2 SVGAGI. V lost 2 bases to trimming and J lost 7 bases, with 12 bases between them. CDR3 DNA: TGTGCCAGCAGTTACGGTCGAGGTGGAAATTCACCCCTCCACTTT. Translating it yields CASSYGRGGNSPLHF.

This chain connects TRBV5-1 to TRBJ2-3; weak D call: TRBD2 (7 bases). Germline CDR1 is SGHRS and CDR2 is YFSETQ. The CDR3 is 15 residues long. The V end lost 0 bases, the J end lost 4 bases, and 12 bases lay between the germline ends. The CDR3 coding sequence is TGCGCCAGCAGCTTGGAAGGGGGGGGCCCAGATACGCAGTATTTT. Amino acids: CASSLEGGGPDTQYF. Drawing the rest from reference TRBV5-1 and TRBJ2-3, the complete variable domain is KAGVTQTPRYLIKTRGQQVTLSCSPISGHRSVSWYQQTPGQGLQFLFEYFSETQRNKGNFPGRFSGRQFSNSRSEMNVSTLELGDSALYLCASSLEGGGPDTQYFGPGTRLTVL.

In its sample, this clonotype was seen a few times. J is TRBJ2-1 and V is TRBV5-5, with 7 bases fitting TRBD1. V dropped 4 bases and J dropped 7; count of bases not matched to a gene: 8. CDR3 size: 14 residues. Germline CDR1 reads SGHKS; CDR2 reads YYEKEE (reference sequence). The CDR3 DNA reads TGTGCCAGCAGCCCACAACAGGGGCGGAATGAGCAGTTCTTC. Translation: CASSPQQGRNEQFF.

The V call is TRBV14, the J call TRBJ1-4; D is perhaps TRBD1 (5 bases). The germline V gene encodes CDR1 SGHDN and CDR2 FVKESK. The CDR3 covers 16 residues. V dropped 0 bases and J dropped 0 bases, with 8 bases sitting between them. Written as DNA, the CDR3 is TGTGCCAGCAGCCAAGACAGGGTCTCAACTAATGAAAAACTGTTTTTT. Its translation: CASSQDRVSTNEKLFF. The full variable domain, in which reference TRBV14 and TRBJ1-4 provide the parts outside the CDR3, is EAGVTQFPSHSVIEKGQTVTLRCDPISGHDNLYWYRRVMGKEIKFLLHFVKESKQDESGMPNNRFLAERTGGTYSTLKVQPAELEDSGVYFCASSQDRVSTNEKLFFGSGTQLSVL.

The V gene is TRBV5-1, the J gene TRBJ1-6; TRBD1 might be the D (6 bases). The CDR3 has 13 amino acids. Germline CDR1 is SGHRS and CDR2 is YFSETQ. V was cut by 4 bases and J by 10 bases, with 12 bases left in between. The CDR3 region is CASSPTGASPLHF. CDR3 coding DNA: TGCGCCAGCAGCCCGACAGGCGCATCACCCCTCCACTTT.

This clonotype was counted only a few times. In nucleotides, the CDR3 is TGTGCCAGCAGCAACCCCGGAGCGGGGGTCAATGAGCAGTTCTTC. Translating it yields CASSNPGAGVNEQFF. The V call is TRBV27, the J call TRBJ2-1, with 8 bases aligning to TRBD2. V gave up 6 bases and J gave up 6 bases; unmatched junction bases: 10. Per the germline V gene, CDR1 is MNHEY and CDR2 is SMNVEV (reference sequence). This CDR3 is 15 amino acids long.